Each of the 11 T cell receptor beta chains below was sequenced from the same sample in a study of post-analysis software for immune sequencing data (dated by TCRdb to 2015 to 2017). The research as a whole found: Patients showed significantly higher frequencies than controls for a handful of TRBV segments, among them TRBV5-6, TRBV5-1 and TRBV20-1.

Their recognized antigens are unknown. Libraries were prepared through PCR. TCRdb lists the instrument as Illumina HiSeq 2500. Unique molecular identifiers were incorporated into TCR beta cDNA libraries to reduce PCR and sequencing biases. TCRdb trimmed public reads at Q25 via fastp, called clones via MiXCR and kept in-frame beta chains. Identical CDR3 proteins give one entry, which carries the most common genes and DNA. The sample table holds about 540,000 distinct CDR3 sequences, of which under 40% were seen once. The top ten constitute approximately 6% of the sample. Specimen: blood. Receptors originate from a girl aged 2-17 years with multiple sclerosis.

The V call is TRBV27, the J call TRBJ2-3, with D unresolved. This CDR3 region has 14 residues. Trimming cost V 4 bases and J 0 bases, with 8 bases left between them. Germline V gene data show CDR1 as MNHEY and CDR2 as SMNVEV (reference sequence). Written as DNA, the CDR3 is TGTGCCAGCAGTTGGTTTCGTAGCACAGATACGCAGTATTTT. Translating gives CASSWFRSTDTQYF.

This clonotype was picked up a small number of times. The junction and the germline gene differ at one end; a read error may be behind it. This chain uses TRBV20-1 with TRBJ2-1, with 16 bases aligning to TRBD2. CDR3 length equals 15 residues. Looked up from germline, CDR1 is DFQATT and CDR2 is SNEGSKA (reference sequence). The CDR3 bases are TGCAGTGCCGAGGGACTAGCGGGGGGGCGAAATGGGCAGTTCTTC. Encoded protein: CSAEGLAGGRNGQFF.

The rearrangement links TRBV20-1 to TRBJ2-3; 9 positions agree with TRBD2. The CDR3 length is 15 residues. V shed 2 bases, J shed 0 bases, and the junction held 3 bases outside the gene matches. Germline CDR1 is DFQATT and CDR2 is SNEGSKA (reference sequence). CDR3 region: CSARRLAESTDTQYF. For the CDR3, the DNA is TGCAGTGCTAGACGACTAGCGGAGAGCACAGATACGCAGTATTTT.

This CDR3 is CATSVGDEQFF. The DNA for the CDR3 is TGTGCCACCAGTGTGGGGGATGAGCAGTTCTTC. V usage is TRBV24-1 and J usage is TRBJ2-1; D tentatively fits TRBD1 or TRBD2 (5 bases each). The germline V gene encodes CDR1 KGHDR and CDR2 SFDVKD. The V and J ends lost 5 bases and 8 bases respectively, with 6 bases between them. The CDR3 totals 11 residues.

This sequence joins TRBV4-3 and TRBJ2-2; 10 nucleotides match TRBD2. Germline V gives CDR1 LGHNA, CDR2 YSLEER. V shed 4 bases, J shed 1 base, and the junction held 6 bases outside the gene matches. This CDR3 region has 17 residues. CDR3 nucleotide sequence: TGCGCCAGCAGCCCCTTTTCTAGCGGGGGGAACACCGGGGAGCTGTTTTTT. It encodes CASSPFSSGGNTGELFF.

At least ten counts were recorded for this clonotype. The chain has TRBV6-5 and TRBJ2-5; D perhaps matches TRBD1 (6 bases). V lost 5 bases and J lost 4, with 20 bases in between. Germline assignment: CDR1 MNHEY and CDR2 SVGAGI. CDR3 size: 16 residues. CDR3 DNA sequence: TGTGCCAGCAGTCAGATCCGGGACACCCACCGAGAGACCCAGTACTTC. As protein: CASSQIRDTHRETQYF.

This clonotype has more than one count but fewer than ten. The chain has TRBV6-6 and TRBJ1-1; possible D gene TRBD1, 5 bases. Looked up from germline, CDR1 is MNHNY and CDR2 is SVGAGI (reference sequence). Trimming left V 6 bases short and J 1 base short, with 15 bases between. There are 15 residues in the CDR3. CDR3 coding DNA: TGTGCCAGCAGCCGTCCCGGGACGGGGAACACTGAAGCTTTCTTT. It is translated as CASSRPGTGNTEAFF.

This clonotype appeared a few times. This chain joins TRBV28 and TRBJ2-4, with D unclear. From germline, CDR1 is MDHEN and CDR2 SYDVKM. Trimming shortened V by 7 bases and J by 7 bases, and 14 bases separated the two germline ends. This CDR3 has 13 residues. CDR3 nucleotide sequence: TGTGCCAGCACCGGCCGGGTTTGGAACATTCAGTACTTC. It translates to CASTGRVWNIQYF.

The chain joins TRBV20-1 to TRBJ2-5; D possibly corresponds to TRBD1 (5 bases). CDR1 is DFQATT, CDR2 SNEGSKA, per germline (reference sequence). The CDR3 consists of 14 residues. Trimming took 0 bases from V and 6 from J, leaving 14 bases between them. The CDR3 loop is CSARDLKGRKTQYF. The CDR3 nucleotides read TGCAGTGCTAGAGATCTAAAGGGGCGAAAGACCCAGTACTTC.

The chain carries TRBV20-1 and TRBJ2-7, with TRBD2 matching over 8 bases. The DNA end lines up better with TRBJ2-4; the J call may be wrong. CDR3 length: 18 residues. From germline, CDR1 is DFQATT and CDR2 SNEGSKA (reference sequence). DNA for the CDR3: TGCAGTGCTAGCCCCACGGGATTTGGCGGGGGGTCGAGAAACATTCAGTACTTC. Its protein is CSASPTGFGGGSRNIQYF.

The chain joins TRBV20-1 to TRBJ2-1, with D possibly matching TRBD2 (6 bases). The CDR3 loop spans 15 amino acids. V dropped 0 bases and J dropped 4 bases, with 13 bases sitting between them. Germline CDR1 is DFQATT and CDR2 is SNEGSKA (reference sequence). The CDR3 reads CSARDEGLLYNEQFF. The CDR3 DNA follows: TGCAGTGCTAGAGATGAGGGACTTTTGTACAATGAGCAGTTCTTC.